This T cell receptor (beta chain) was profiled in a study of cytomegalovirus exposure and HLA in healthy donors. Study observations and caveats: There were several of the most significant clusters that appeared linked to common viral pathogens in a later analysis. The study assumed roughly uniform donor sequencing depth for presence/absence analyses. Three of the chains that were CMV-associated were confirmed in vitro to be specific for CMV antigens. As was reported, the HLA-A and HLA-B alleles of most subjects were accurately predicted from TCR beta sequences.

The V gene lost 2 bases and the J gene lost 0 bases, with 4 bases spanning the gap. This CDR3 has 13 amino acids. CDR1 and CDR2 (germline): SGHNT, YENEEA. A remark on this clone: Its antigen remains unidentified.

The PCR employed 60 Vbeta primers together with 13 Jbeta primers. This table comes from immunoSEQ multiplex PCR, and its TCRdb copy is limited to in-frame clones, with some not included. The data hold 55,000 to 85,000 clones, with approximately 79% observed a single time. Sample: PBMCs. The clonotype was recovered from a woman aged 35 to 49 in good health and CMV-seropositive. The gene calls are TRBV11-3 and TRBJ1-1; D remains ambiguous. CDR3 coding DNA: TGTGCCAGCAGCTTATATGTGAACACTGAAGCTTTCTTT. Amino acid sequence: CASSLYVNTEAFF. The full variable domain, completed using reference TRBV11-3 and TRBJ1-1, is EAGVVQSPRYKIIEKKQPVAFWCNPISGHNTLYWYLQNLGQGPELLIRYENEEAVDDSQLPKDRFSAERLKGVDSTLKIQPAELGDSAVYLCASSLYVNTEAFFGQGTRLTVV.